Each of the 9 T cell receptor beta chains below was sequenced from the same sample in a study of cytomegalovirus exposure and HLA in healthy donors. Data came from immunoSEQ multiplex PCR; TCRdb stores just in-frame clones and leaves some out. The sample lists some 70,000 clones, around 97% occurring once. What was sequenced was PBMCs. These receptors were taken from a man younger than 30 in good health and CMV-seronegative.

V gene TRBV2 combines with J gene TRBJ2-5; D possibly corresponds to TRBD1 (7 bases). CDR3 length: 16 residues. Germline-derived CDR1 and CDR2 are SNHLY and FYNNEI. Trimming stripped 6 bases from V and 7 bases from J, with 24 bases between. The CDR3 reads CASSGTSTGYGGTQYF. DNA of the CDR3: TGTGCCAGCAGCGGGACATCGACAGGGTACGGGGGGACCCAGTACTTC.

This chain joins TRBV2 and TRBJ2-5, with TRBD2 identical over 11 bases. J was trimmed by 5 bases and V by 10 bases; bases with no gene match: 9. The CDR3 loop spans 14 amino acids. Germline lookup yields CDR1 SNHLY and CDR2 FYNNEI. The CDR3 region is CAIKIAGGGETQYF. In DNA, the CDR3 is TGTGCCATCAAGATAGCGGGAGGGGGTGAGACCCAGTACTTC.

The V and J genes are TRBV11-2 and TRBJ2-4; the D is unclear. CDR1 and CDR2 from the germline V gene are SGHAT and FQNNGV. V was cut by 0 bases and J by 0 bases, with 12 bases left in between. The CDR3 length is 17 residues. The CDR3 here is CASSLDPAPLAKNIQYF. The CDR3 bases are TGTGCCAGCAGCTTAGATCCCGCACCACTAGCCAAAAACATTCAGTACTTC.

The table lists this clone with a count of one. The chain carries TRBV11-1 and TRBJ2-2, with unresolved D. V gave up 6 bases and J gave up 0 bases, with 8 bases separating them. CDR3 length equals 14 residues. Germline lookup yields CDR1 SGHAT and CDR2 FQDESV (reference sequence). The CDR3 protein is CASRTRANTGELFF. The DNA of the CDR3 is TGTGCCAGCAGGACCCGGGCGAACACCGGGGAGCTGTTTTTT.

This chain uses TRBV12-5 with TRBJ2-1; 9 bases align to TRBD1. The CDR3 has 11 residues. With 5 bases clipped from V and 13 bases from J, the junction kept 3 bases outside the gene matches. Germline assignment: CDR1 LGHNT and CDR2 FRNRAP. This CDR3 reads CASGRDRAQFF. CDR3 coding DNA: TGTGCTAGTGGTAGGGACAGGGCACAGTTCTTC.

This sequence joins TRBV11-3 and TRBJ2-1; 10 positions agree with TRBD1. Germline V gene lookup returns CDR1 SGHNT and CDR2 YENEEA. The trim removed 5 bases at V and 9 bases at J, leaving 4 bases unmatched. The CDR3 has 13 residues. The CDR3 loop reads CASSPRTGGEQFF. The CDR3 nucleotides are TGTGCCAGCAGCCCCCGGACAGGGGGTGAGCAGTTCTTC.

The genes are TRBV19 and TRBJ2-1; D is possibly TRBD2 (7 bases). This CDR3 has 15 amino acids. Germline V CDR1 and CDR2: LNHDA, SQIVND (reference sequence). V lost 5 bases, J lost 6 bases, and 17 bases lay in between. The DNA for the CDR3 is TGTGCCAGTAGTTTATGGGGGGGCCGCACCAATGAGCAGTTCTTC. Protein sequence: CASSLWGGRTNEQFF.

The chain employs TRBV6-1 and TRBJ1-4; D might be TRBD1 (6 bases). This CDR3 is built from 13 residues. The V gene lost 6 bases and the J gene lost 6 bases, with 11 bases spanning the gap. In germline, CDR1 is MNHNS, CDR2 SASEGT. The CDR3 reads CASSQTGYEKLFF. In nucleotides, the CDR3 is TGTGCCAGCAGCCAAACAGGGTATGAAAAACTGTTTTTT.

This rearrangement joins TRBV7-9 to TRBJ2-3; TRBD2 matches 13 bases. Germline V gives CDR1 SEHNR, CDR2 FQNEAQ (reference sequence). Trimming took 5 bases from V and 0 from J; bases not matched to a gene: 5. The CDR3 loop spans 17 amino acids. For the CDR3, the DNA is TGTGCCAGCAGCCGACTAGCGGGAGGTCGTAGCACAGATACGCAGTATTTT. This codes for CASSRLAGGRSTDTQYF.